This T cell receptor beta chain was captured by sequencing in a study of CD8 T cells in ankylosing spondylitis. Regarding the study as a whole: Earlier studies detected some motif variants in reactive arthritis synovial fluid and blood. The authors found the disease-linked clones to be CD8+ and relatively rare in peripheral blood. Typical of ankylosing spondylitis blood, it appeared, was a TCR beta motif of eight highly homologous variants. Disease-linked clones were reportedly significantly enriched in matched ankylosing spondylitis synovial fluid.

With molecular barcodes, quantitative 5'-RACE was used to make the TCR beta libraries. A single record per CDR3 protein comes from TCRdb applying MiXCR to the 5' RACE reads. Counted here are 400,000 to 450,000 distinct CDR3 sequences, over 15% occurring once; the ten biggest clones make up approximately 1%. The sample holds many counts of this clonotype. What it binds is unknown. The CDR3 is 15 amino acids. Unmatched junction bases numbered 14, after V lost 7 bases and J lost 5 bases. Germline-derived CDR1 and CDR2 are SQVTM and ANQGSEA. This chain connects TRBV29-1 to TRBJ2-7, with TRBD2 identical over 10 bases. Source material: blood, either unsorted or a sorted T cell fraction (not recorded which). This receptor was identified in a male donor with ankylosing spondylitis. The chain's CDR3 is CSAVWTSGRANEQYF. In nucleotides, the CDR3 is TGCAGCGCCGTCTGGACTAGCGGCCGGGCTAACGAGCAGTACTTC.